The next 13 T cell receptor beta chains were all read from a single sample in a study of cytomegalovirus exposure and HLA in healthy donors. The PCR was carried out with 60 Vbeta primers and 13 Jbeta primers. Only in-frame clones appear in the TCRdb table, and some are missing; sequencing was by immunoSEQ multiplex PCR. The table lists under 150,000 clones, around 78% of them singletons. The source material was PBMCs. The receptor source for this set is a man aged 35-49 years in good health and CMV-seronegative.

The V and J genes are TRBV2 and TRBJ2-5, with 9 bases matching TRBD1. CDR1 SNHLY and CDR2 FYNNEI come from the germline V gene. The CDR3 consists of 15 residues. V dropped 3 bases and J dropped 5; count of bases not matched to a gene: 7. The CDR3, as DNA: TGTGCCAGCAGTGACTTACAGGGGGCGCGGGAGACCCAGTACTTC. Its protein product is CASSDLQGARETQYF.

In this sample, this clone turned up a few times. This sequence joins TRBV18 and TRBJ2-2; 8 nucleotides agree with TRBD1. Germline V lookup: CDR1 KGHSH, CDR2 LQKENI. The CDR3 has 16 residues. J gave up 4 bases and V 0 bases, and 4 bases lay outside the gene matches. The DNA for the CDR3 is TGTGCCAGCTCACCACCGACAGGGGCGATCACCGGGGAGCTGTTTTTT. This codes for CASSPPTGAITGELFF.

V is TRBV7-6 and J is TRBJ1-5; TRBD1 agrees at 8 bases. There are 18 residues in the CDR3. CDR1 is SGHVS, CDR2 FNYEAQ, per germline. V was clipped by 3 bases and J by 5 bases; unmatched bases: 15. For the CDR3, the DNA is TGTGCCAGCAGCTTGGGCCCTTCGACAGGGGACGTGGATCAGCCCCAGCATTTT. Translated, it gives CASSLGPSTGDVDQPQHF.

About this clone itself: Other nucleotide sequences in the sample specify the same CDR3. This chain uses TRBV5-1 with TRBJ2-7; TRBD1 might be the D (6 bases). Germline V gives CDR1 SGHRS, CDR2 YFSETQ. This CDR3 has 14 amino acids. Trimming removed 2 bases at V and 1 base at J, with 10 bases between. This CDR3 is CASSLQGFSYEQYF. For the CDR3, the DNA is TGCGCCAGCAGCTTACAGGGTTTTTCCTACGAGCAGTACTTC.

This clone was counted between two and nine times. Other DNA sequences in this specimen translate into the identical CDR3. V usage is TRBV5-1 and J usage is TRBJ2-1; maybe TRBD1 (5 bases). The V end lost 2 bases, the J end lost 0 bases, and 12 bases lay between the germline ends. The CDR3 is 16 residues long. From germline, CDR1 is SGHRS and CDR2 YFSETQ. The CDR3, as DNA: TGCGCCAGCAGCTTTTTGCAGGGTAGCTCCTACAATGAGCAGTTCTTC. Protein product: CASSFLQGSSYNEQFF.

The CDR3 sequence: CASSHTVTGEQYF. CDR3 nucleotide sequence: TGCGCCAGCAGCCATACCGTAACAGGGGAGCAGTACTTC. The chain has TRBV4-3 and TRBJ2-7; perhaps TRBD1 as D (6 bases). The CDR3 totals 13 residues. With 3 bases removed from V and 7 bases from J, the gap between germline ends came to 13 bases. The germline V gene has CDR1 LGHNA and CDR2 YSLEER.

The chain carries TRBV4-2 and TRBJ2-1, with TRBD2 identical over 8 bases. Germline CDR1 LGHNA, CDR2 YNFKEQ. There are 15 residues in the CDR3. V lost 0 bases to trimming and J lost 4 bases; unmatched junction nucleotides: 2. CDR3 in amino acids: CASSQDGTRYNEQFF. As DNA, the CDR3 is TGTGCCAGCAGCCAAGACGGGACTAGATACAATGAGCAGTTCTTC.

There are a few counts of this clone. The rearrangement uses TRBV6-5 and TRBJ1-1, with 10 bases matching TRBD1. V trimming: 4 bases; J trimming: 11 bases; junction bases outside the gene matches: 13. Germline lookup yields CDR1 MNHEY and CDR2 SVGAGI. This CDR3 has 15 residues. CDR3 amino acids: CASSSGPSGTGAAFF. The CDR3 region has the DNA TGTGCCAGCAGTTCCGGCCCTTCCGGGACAGGGGCGGCTTTCTTT.

This rearrangement joins TRBV27 to TRBJ1-1; no clear D gene. V was shortened by 8 bases and J by 0 bases, with 16 bases between the two germline ends. CDR1 is MNHEY, CDR2 SMNVEV, per germline (reference sequence). There are 15 residues in the CDR3. CDR3 coding DNA: TGTGCCAGCGGCCACACGAGGCTCATGAACACTGAAGCTTTCTTT. Translation gives CASGHTRLMNTEAFF.

V is TRBV30 and J is TRBJ2-7; 7 bases match TRBD1. The CDR3 totals 14 residues. The V gene end was trimmed by 0 bases and the J gene end by 0 bases; junction bases not matched to a gene: 2. Germline loops: CDR1 GTSNPN, CDR2 SVGIG (reference sequence). The CDR3 is CAWSVGDSSYEQYF. Written as DNA, the CDR3 is TGTGCCTGGAGTGTAGGGGACAGCTCCTACGAGCAGTACTTC. The full variable domain, its missing parts supplied by reference TRBV30 and TRBJ2-7, is SQTIHQWPATLVQPVGSPLSLECTVEGTSNPNLYWYRQAAGRGLQLLFYSVGIGQISSEVPQNLSASRPQDRQFILSSKKLLLSDSGFYLCAWSVGDSSYEQYFGPGTRLTVT.

The V and J genes are TRBV6-5 and TRBJ1-2; D may be TRBD1 (5 bases). The germline CDR1 and CDR2 sequences are MNHEY and SVGAGI. Trimming took 2 bases from V and 2 from J, leaving 9 bases between them. The CDR3 runs to 14 residues. The chain's CDR3 is CASSYDRTNYGYTF. For the CDR3, the DNA is TGTGCCAGCAGTTACGACAGAACGAACTATGGCTACACCTTC.

Concerning this clone itself: Other DNA sequences in this specimen translate into the identical CDR3. The V and J genes are TRBV29-1 and TRBJ1-2; D is unclear. The germline gives CDR1 SQVTM, CDR2 ANQGSEA. This CDR3 comprises 13 residues. The V end lost 4 bases, the J end lost 5 bases, and 14 bases lay between the germline ends. CDR3 sequence reads: CSVGPEGFYGYTF. In DNA, the CDR3 is TGCAGCGTTGGACCTGAGGGATTTTATGGCTACACCTTC.

This clone was detected only a few times. The genes are TRBV29-1 and TRBJ2-7, with 10 bases that match TRBD2. This CDR3 is built from 14 residues. J was trimmed by 1 base and V by 2 bases; bases with no gene match: 2. Germline loops: CDR1 SQVTM, CDR2 ANQGSEA. The CDR3 region is CSVEIAGGSYEQYF. The DNA for the CDR3 is TGCAGCGTTGAAATAGCGGGAGGATCCTACGAGCAGTACTTC.